This entry concerns a single TCR beta chain. This table comes from immunoSEQ multiplex PCR, and its TCRdb copy is limited to in-frame clones, with some not included. This table has 60,000 to 85,000 clones, about 91% appearing once. These data belong to a study of blood T cell repertoires in COVID-19. With 4 bases removed from V and 0 bases from J, the gap between germline ends came to 6 bases. Germline V gives CDR1 SQVTM, CDR2 ANQGSEA. The CDR3 runs 13 residues. Sequenced material: peripheral blood. The chain is built from TRBV29-1 and TRBJ2-2; a possible D gene is TRBD1 (5 bases). The TCR was taken from a woman at least 80 years old with active or convalescent COVID-19. Here the CDR3 reads CSVGQTNTGELFF. The CDR3 bases are TGCAGCGTTGGACAGACGAACACCGGGGAGCTGTTTTTT.